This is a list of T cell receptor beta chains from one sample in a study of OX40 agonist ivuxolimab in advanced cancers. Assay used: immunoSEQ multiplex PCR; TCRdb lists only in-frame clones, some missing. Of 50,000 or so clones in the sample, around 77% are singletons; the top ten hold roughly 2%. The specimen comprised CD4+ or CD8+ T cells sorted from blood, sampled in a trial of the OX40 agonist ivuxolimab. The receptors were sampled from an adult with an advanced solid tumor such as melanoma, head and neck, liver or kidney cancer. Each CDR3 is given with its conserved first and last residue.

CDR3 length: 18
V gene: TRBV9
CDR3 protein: CASSPTSGRGAAKNIQYF

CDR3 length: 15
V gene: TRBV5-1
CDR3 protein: CASSLVAGPAYEQYF

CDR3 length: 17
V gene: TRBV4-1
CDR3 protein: CASSRRTGEADYNEQFF

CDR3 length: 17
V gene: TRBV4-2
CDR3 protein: CASSQDEGREGQEAQYF

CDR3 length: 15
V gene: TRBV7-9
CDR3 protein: CASSLLAGGSYEQYF

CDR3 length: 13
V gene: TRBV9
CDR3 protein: CASSGGTLETQYF

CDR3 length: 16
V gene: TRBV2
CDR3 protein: CASARDSLHDNQPQHF

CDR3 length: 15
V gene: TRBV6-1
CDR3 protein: CASIIQQGRTDTQYF

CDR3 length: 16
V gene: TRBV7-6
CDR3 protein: CASSLRPAAGGDEQFF

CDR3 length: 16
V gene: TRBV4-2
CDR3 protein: CASSHSGTTSHNEQFF

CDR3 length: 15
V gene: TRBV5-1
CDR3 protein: CASSLEGQGRNDYTF

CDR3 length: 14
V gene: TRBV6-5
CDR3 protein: CASRTDGTNYGYTF

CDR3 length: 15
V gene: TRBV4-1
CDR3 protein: CASSQERQGDYEQYF

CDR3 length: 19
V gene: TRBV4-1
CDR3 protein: CASSQFRGGTSGSRNEQFF

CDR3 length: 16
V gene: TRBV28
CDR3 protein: CASSFTAGLVADTQYF

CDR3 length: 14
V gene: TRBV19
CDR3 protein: CASSPSGAYNEQFF

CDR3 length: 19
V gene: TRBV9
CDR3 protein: CASSVGTSGIFVPYYEQYF

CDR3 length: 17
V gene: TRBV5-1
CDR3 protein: CASSLAPTRNSGNTIYF